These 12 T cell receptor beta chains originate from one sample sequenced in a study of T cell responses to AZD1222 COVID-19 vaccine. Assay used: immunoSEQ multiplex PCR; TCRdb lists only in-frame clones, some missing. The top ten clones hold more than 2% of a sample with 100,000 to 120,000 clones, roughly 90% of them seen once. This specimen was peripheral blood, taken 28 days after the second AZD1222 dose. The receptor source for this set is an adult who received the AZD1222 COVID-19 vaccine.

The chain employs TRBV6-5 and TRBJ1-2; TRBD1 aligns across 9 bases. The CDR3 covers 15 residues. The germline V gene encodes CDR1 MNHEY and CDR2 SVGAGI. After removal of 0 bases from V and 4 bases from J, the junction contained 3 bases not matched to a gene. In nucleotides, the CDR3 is TGTGCCAGCAGTTACTCGGGACAGGGTATCTATGGCTACACCTTC. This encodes CASSYSGQGIYGYTF.

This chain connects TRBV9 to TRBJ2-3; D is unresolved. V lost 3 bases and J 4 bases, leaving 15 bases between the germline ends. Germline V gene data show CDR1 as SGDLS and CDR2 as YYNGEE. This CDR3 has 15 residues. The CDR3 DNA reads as TGTGCCAGCAGCGCGCAAACGGTTCAAGCAGATACGCAGTATTTT. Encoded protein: CASSAQTVQADTQYF.

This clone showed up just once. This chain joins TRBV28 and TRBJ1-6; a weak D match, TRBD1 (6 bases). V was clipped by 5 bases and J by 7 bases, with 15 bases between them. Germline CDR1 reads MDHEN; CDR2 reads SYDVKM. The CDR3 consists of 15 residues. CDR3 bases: TGTGCCAGCAGTGGGGGGGCAGGGAGGAATTCACCCCTCCACTTT. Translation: CASSGGAGRNSPLHF.

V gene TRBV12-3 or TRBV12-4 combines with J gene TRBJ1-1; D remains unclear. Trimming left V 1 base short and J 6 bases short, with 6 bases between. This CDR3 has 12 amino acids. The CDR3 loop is CASSLGDAEAFF. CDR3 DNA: TGTGCCAGCAGTTTAGGGGATGCTGAAGCTTTCTTT.

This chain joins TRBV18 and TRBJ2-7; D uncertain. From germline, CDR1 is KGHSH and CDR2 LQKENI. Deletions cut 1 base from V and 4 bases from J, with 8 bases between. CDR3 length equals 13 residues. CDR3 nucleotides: TGTGCCAGCTCACCACTGGGGTTGTACGAGCAGTACTTC. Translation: CASSPLGLYEQYF.

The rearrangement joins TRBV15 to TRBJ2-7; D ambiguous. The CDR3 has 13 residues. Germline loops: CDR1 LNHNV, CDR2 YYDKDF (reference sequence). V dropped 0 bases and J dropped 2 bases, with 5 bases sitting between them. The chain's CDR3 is CATSRERTYEQYF. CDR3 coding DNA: TGTGCCACCAGCAGAGAACGGACCTACGAGCAGTACTTC.

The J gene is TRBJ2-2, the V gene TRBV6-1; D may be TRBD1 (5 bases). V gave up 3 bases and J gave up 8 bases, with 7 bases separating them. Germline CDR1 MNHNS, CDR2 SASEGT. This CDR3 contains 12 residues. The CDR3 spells CASSDRVGELFF. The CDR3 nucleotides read TGTGCCAGCAGTGACAGGGTTGGGGAGCTGTTTTTT.

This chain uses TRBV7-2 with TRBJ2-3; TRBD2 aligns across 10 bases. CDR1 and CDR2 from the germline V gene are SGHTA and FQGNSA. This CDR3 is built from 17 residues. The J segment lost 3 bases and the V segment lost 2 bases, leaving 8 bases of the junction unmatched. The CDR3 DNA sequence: TGTGCCAGCAGCTTAAGCTCTTCAGCGGGGGGGACAGATACGCAGTATTTT. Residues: CASSLSSSAGGTDTQYF.

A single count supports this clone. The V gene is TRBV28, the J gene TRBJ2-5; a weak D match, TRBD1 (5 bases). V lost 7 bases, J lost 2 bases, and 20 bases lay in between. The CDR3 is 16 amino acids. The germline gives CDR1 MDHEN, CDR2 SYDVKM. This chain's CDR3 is CASTRAPGLGQETQYF. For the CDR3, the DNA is TGTGCCAGCACACGGGCTCCAGGGCTCGGGCAAGAGACCCAGTACTTC.

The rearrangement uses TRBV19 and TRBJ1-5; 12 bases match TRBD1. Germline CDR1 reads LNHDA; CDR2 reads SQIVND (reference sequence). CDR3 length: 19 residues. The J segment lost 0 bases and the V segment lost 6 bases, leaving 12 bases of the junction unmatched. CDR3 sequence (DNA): TGTGCCAGTAGCCCCCTTGCGGGACAGGGGGCCTATAGCAATCAGCCCCAGCATTTT. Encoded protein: CASSPLAGQGAYSNQPQHF.

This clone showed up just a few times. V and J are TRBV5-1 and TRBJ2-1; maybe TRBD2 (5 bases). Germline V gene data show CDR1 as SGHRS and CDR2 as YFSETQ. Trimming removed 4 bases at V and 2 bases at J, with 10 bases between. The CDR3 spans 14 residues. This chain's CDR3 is CASSTPGTYNEQFF. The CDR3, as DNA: TGCGCCAGCAGCACGCCGGGGACCTACAATGAGCAGTTCTTC.

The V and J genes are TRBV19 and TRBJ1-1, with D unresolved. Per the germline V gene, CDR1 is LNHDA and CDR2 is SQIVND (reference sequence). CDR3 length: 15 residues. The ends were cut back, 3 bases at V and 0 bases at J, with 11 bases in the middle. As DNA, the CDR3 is TGTGCCAGTAGTATCTGGGTAAACATGAACACTGAAGCTTTCTTT. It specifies CASSIWVNMNTEAFF. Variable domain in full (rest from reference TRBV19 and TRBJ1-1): DGGITQSPKYLFRKEGQNVTLSCEQNLNHDAMYWYRQDPGQGLRLIYYSQIVNDFQKGDIAEGYSVSREKKESFPLTVTSAQKNPTAFYLCASSIWVNMNTEAFFGQGTRLTVV.